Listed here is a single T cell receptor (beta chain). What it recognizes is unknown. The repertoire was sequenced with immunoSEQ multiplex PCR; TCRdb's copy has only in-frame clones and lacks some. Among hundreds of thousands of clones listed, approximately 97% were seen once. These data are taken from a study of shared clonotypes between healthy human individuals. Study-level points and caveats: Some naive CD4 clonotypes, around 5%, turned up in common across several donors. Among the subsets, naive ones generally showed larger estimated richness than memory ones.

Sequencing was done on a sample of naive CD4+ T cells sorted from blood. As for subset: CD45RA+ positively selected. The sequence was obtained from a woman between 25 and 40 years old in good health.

CDR3 protein: CASSLTGLAATEAETQYF. CDR3 DNA: TGTGCCAGCAGTTTAACGGGACTAGCGGCCACCGAGGCAGAGACCCAGTACTTC. The chain employs TRBV27 and TRBJ2-5, with 11 bases lining up with TRBD2. Germline CDR1 is MNHEY and CDR2 is SMNVEV (reference sequence). After removal of 2 bases from V and 4 bases from J, the junction contained 12 bases not matched to a gene. This CDR3 comprises 18 residues.